Listed below are T cell receptor beta chains from one sample, sequenced in a study of shared clonotypes between healthy human individuals. This table comes from immunoSEQ multiplex PCR, and its TCRdb copy is limited to in-frame clones, with some not included. The profile shows over a million clones, around 82% of them singletons. The sequencing sample was made of memory CD4+ T cells from PBMCs. The source of these receptors is a man aged 18 to 29 in good health. Some clones in this sample may be carry-over from other donors' samples. The CDR3 runs from the conserved cysteine through the conserved F or W. Fields, in order: J gene, D gene, V gene, clone size, CDR3 protein, CDR3 DNA. The D gene is left open where the match is weak. Clone size is not always given. Where it is, it says once, few, many or a class for expanded clones.

>TRBJ1-4|TRBD1|TRBV5-1|.
CASKEEGAALGEKLFF
TGCGCCAGCAAAGAGGAGGGGGCAGCTTTGGGTGAAAAACTGTTTTTT
>TRBJ2-7|.|TRBV6-6|.
CASRKTWEQYF
TGTGCCAGCAGGAAGACTTGGGAGCAGTACTTC
>TRBJ1-4|.|TRBV7-8|once
CASSLERGREKLFF
TGTGCCAGCAGCTTAGAAAGGGGACGAGAAAAACTGTTTTTT
>TRBJ2-1|.|TRBV7-6|.
CASSSRLVAEQFF
TGTGCCAGCAGCAGCCGACTAGTGGCTGAGCAGTTCTTC
>TRBJ2-2|.|TRBV4-2|once
CASSETPNTGELFF
TGTGCCAGCAGCGAGACGCCAAACACCGGGGAGCTGTTTTTT
>TRBJ2-3|TRBD2|TRBV5-6|.
CASSRERERADTQYF
TGTGCCAGCAGCCGGGAGCGGGAGCGGGCAGATACGCAGTATTTT
>TRBJ2-5|.|TRBV28|.
CATRQGTETQYF
TGTGCCACAAGGCAGGGGACGGAGACCCAGTACTTC
>TRBJ1-5|TRBD1|TRBV19|few
CASSLDRAQPQHF
TGTGCCAGTAGCCTAGACAGGGCTCAGCCCCAGCATTTT
>TRBJ2-7|.|TRBV6-1|once
CASSLGTATYEQYF
TGTGCCAGCAGCTTAGGGACTGCTACCTACGAGCAGTACTTC
>TRBJ2-7|TRBD2|TRBV9|.
CASSVASSGRYEQYF
TGTGCCAGCAGCGTAGCTTCTAGCGGGAGATACGAGCAGTACTTC
>TRBJ1-5|TRBD1|TRBV4-1|.
CASSRGQGVSNQPQHF
TGCGCCAGCAGCCGAGGACAGGGGGTGAGCAATCAGCCCCAGCATTTT
>TRBJ2-7|.|TRBV28|.
CASSIRDRRQYF
TGTGCCAGCAGTATCCGGGACCGACGGCAGTACTTC
>TRBJ2-3|.|TRBV2|.
CASSLLRADTQYF
TGTGCCAGCAGTCTTCTTAGGGCAGATACGCAGTATTTT
>TRBJ1-2|.|TRBV2|.
CASTEEQGYTF
TGTGCCAGCACGGAGGAGCAGGGGTACACCTTC
>TRBJ1-2|TRBD1|TRBV25-1|.
CASSEYRGGGYGYTF
TGTGCCAGCAGTGAATATAGAGGGGGCGGCTATGGCTACACCTTC
>TRBJ2-3|.|TRBV30|.
CAWTGSDTQYF
TGTGCCTGGACAGGGTCAGATACGCAGTATTTT
>TRBJ2-7|TRBD1|TRBV6-5|.
CASSYRDRGSEQYF
TGTGCCAGCAGTTACCGGGACAGGGGAAGCGAGCAGTACTTC
>TRBJ2-1|.|TRBV29-1|once
CSGYRGYNEQFF
TGCAGCGGGTATAGGGGTTACAATGAGCAGTTCTTC
>TRBJ1-2|.|TRBV2|.
CASSEIRGAGYGYTF
TGTGCCAGCAGTGAGATCCGGGGAGCCGGCTATGGCTACACCTTC
>TRBJ2-2|TRBD2|TRBV5-6|.
CASSSSGRRSTGELFF
TGTGCCAGCAGCTCTAGCGGGAGGAGGTCCACCGGGGAGCTGTTTTTT
>TRBJ1-5|.|TRBV6-6|.
CASSYGGDGNQPQHF
TGTGCCAGCAGTTACGGGGGGGATGGCAATCAGCCCCAGCATTTT
>TRBJ1-1|.|TRBV5-1|.
CASSLVGSRTEAFF
TGCGCCAGCAGCTTGGTGGGCAGCAGGACTGAAGCTTTCTTT
>TRBJ1-4|TRBD1|TRBV28|once
CASSPLGRGQGEKLFF
TGTGCCAGCAGTCCCCTGGGTAGGGGGCAGGGTGAAAAACTGTTTTTT
>TRBJ1-1|TRBD1|TRBV4-1|.
CASSQGDRNTEAFF
TGCGCCAGCAGCCAAGGGGACAGGAACACTGAAGCTTTCTTT
>TRBJ2-7|TRBD2|TRBV7-6|few
CASSFGLAGGNEQYF
TGTGCCAGCAGCTTTGGACTAGCGGGAGGTAACGAGCAGTACTTC
>TRBJ1-1|.|TRBV30|.
CAWSLSMNTEAFF
TGTGCCTGGAGTCTGAGTATGAACACTGAAGCTTTCTTT
>TRBJ2-3|.|TRBV10-3|.
CAISEGRSADTQYF
TGTGCCATCAGTGAGGGGAGGAGTGCAGATACGCAGTATTTT
>TRBJ2-3|.|TRBV5-4|few
CASSLWTDTDTQYF
TGTGCCAGCAGCTTGTGGACAGACACAGATACGCAGTATTTT
>TRBJ1-2|.|TRBV28|once
CIAGTAFSDGYTF
TGTATTGCCGGGACGGCATTCTCGGATGGCTACACCTTC
>TRBJ2-5|.|TRBV28|.
CASSSQYQETQYF
TGTGCCAGCAGTTCTCAGTACCAAGAGACCCAGTACTTC
>TRBJ1-4|TRBD1|TRBV9|once
CASSLGTGRTNEKLFF
TGTGCCAGCAGCCTTGGGACAGGGCGGACTAATGAAAAACTGTTTTTT
>TRBJ2-3|.|TRBV9|.
CASSVGEGKRLTDTQYF
TGTGCCAGCAGCGTAGGTGAGGGAAAACGCCTCACAGATACGCAGTATTTT
>TRBJ2-1|.|TRBV7-9|.
CASSLAEGREQFF
TGTGCCAGCAGCTTAGCCGAGGGGCGTGAGCAGTTCTTC
>TRBJ1-5|.|TRBV5-1|few
CASSVGTNQPQHF
TGCGCCAGCAGCGTCGGGACCAATCAGCCCCAGCATTTT
>TRBJ2-3|.|TRBV11-2|.
CASSIAVTDTQYF
TGTGCCAGCAGCATAGCGGTCACAGATACGCAGTATTTT
>TRBJ1-2|.|TRBV19|.
CASSMAIGGSYGYTF
TGTGCCAGTAGTATGGCTATAGGAGGTAGCTATGGCTACACCTTC
>TRBJ1-5|.|TRBV28|.
CASGGRYSNQPQHF
TGTGCCAGCGGCGGGCGATATAGCAATCAGCCCCAGCATTTT
>TRBJ1-1|.|TRBV5-1|few
CASSPELGVLVTEAFF
TGCGCCAGCAGCCCGGAGTTGGGGGTTCTGGTCACTGAAGCTTTCTTT
>TRBJ2-5|TRBD2|TRBV7-2|.
CASSFYWGGSGETQYF
TGTGCCAGCAGCTTTTATTGGGGCGGGAGCGGGGAGACCCAGTACTTC
>TRBJ2-7|.|TRBV21-1|many
CASSIGGPYEQYF
TGTGCCAGCAGCATCGGGGGGCCCTACGAGCAGTACTTC
>TRBJ2-7|TRBD1|TRBV6-5|.
CASSYRGPPYEQYF
TGTGCCAGCAGTTACAGGGGGCCCCCCTACGAGCAGTACTTC
>TRBJ1-1|TRBD1|TRBV5-3|.
CARSHQTGVNTEAFF
TGTGCCAGAAGCCACCAGACAGGGGTGAACACTGAAGCTTTCTTT
>TRBJ1-1|TRBD1|TRBV25-1|.
CASSTGDTEAFF
TGTGCCAGCAGCACAGGGGACACTGAAGCTTTCTTT
>TRBJ2-1|.|TRBV29-1|.
CSVVRGYSYNEQFF
TGCAGCGTTGTAAGAGGGTACTCCTACAATGAGCAGTTCTTC
>TRBJ2-4|.|TRBV11-2|.
CASSLLGQNIQYF
TGTGCCAGCAGCTTACTCGGACAGAACATTCAGTACTTC
>TRBJ2-1|.|TRBV28|many
CASSFTRLSMFF
TGTGCCAGCAGTTTCACCAGACTTAGCATGTTCTTC
>TRBJ1-1|.|TRBV28|.
CASLAAGVATEAFF
TGTGCCAGCCTCGCGGCGGGGGTCGCCACTGAAGCTTTCTTT
>TRBJ1-1|.|TRBV7-3|.
CASSSRGSTEAFF
TGTGCCAGCAGCTCCCGTGGGAGCACTGAAGCTTTCTTT